This TCR beta chain stems from a study of neurological immune-mediated disorders. The sample's time point: longitudinal time-point 1 (baseline). Many counts were recorded for this clonotype. Its antigen is still unknown. The CDR3 covers 17 residues. Germline CDR1 DFQATT, CDR2 SNEGSKA (reference sequence). Trimming cost V 0 bases and J 7 bases; bases outside gene matches: 9. Every sequencing run generated over 160 million TCR-beta sequences from 15-18 subjects. Using its own MiXCR run on the 5' RACE reads, TCRdb lists one record per CDR3 protein. This repertoire shows some 54,000 distinct CDR3 sequences, roughly 10% found once; its top ten account for about 6.3%. Regarding the study as a whole: Expansion of TCR clones was greatest in HTLV-1-associated myelopathy and smallest in multiple sclerosis, where it fell below that of healthy controls.

The source material was PBMCs. This chain uses TRBV20-1 with TRBJ2-1; TRBD2 aligns across 13 bases. The TCR sequence derives from a male donor with HTLV-1-associated myelopathy (HAM/TSP). The chain's CDR3 is CSARDVALAGGLNEQFF. The CDR3 DNA sequence: TGCAGTGCTAGAGATGTAGCACTAGCGGGGGGGTTGAATGAGCAGTTCTTC.